The 5 T cell receptor beta chains given below trace back to one sample, sequenced in a study of radiation and T cells in renal cell carcinoma. Generated by immunoSEQ multiplex PCR, the TCRdb table keeps only in-frame clones and is missing some. The sample has some 50,000 clones, 83% seen once; the top ten hold 31%. Time point defined: baseline pretreatment blood. Treatment: 15 Gy SBRT to primary tumor, nephrectomy 4 weeks later. Here the sequenced sample was blood, taken from a patient whose treatment included radiotherapy and nephrectomy. The receptors were sampled from a woman between 65 and 79 years old with renal cell carcinoma.

This clone was seen once. CDR3 loop: CASSQEIHVAGGTGELFF. The CDR3 bases are TGCGCCAGCAGCCAAGAAATTCACGTAGCGGGGGGGACCGGGGAGCTGTTTTTT. The rearrangement joins TRBV4-3 to TRBJ2-2; 11 positions agree with TRBD2. CDR1 and CDR2 (germline): LGHNA, YSLEER. V was clipped by 0 bases and J by 5 bases; unmatched bases: 8. The CDR3 sequence is 18 residues long.

The V and J genes are TRBV14 and TRBJ2-4; the D gene is possibly TRBD2 (6 bases). The V end was cut by 6 bases, the J end by 0 bases, with 15 bases between. Germline V gene lookup returns CDR1 SGHDN and CDR2 FVKESK. This CDR3 has 16 amino acids. The CDR3 DNA follows: TGTGCCAGCAGTCGCGGGGAGCTTCTAGCCAAAAACATTCAGTACTTC. It encodes CASSRGELLAKNIQYF.

The genes are TRBV5-1 and TRBJ1-2; D remains ambiguous. CDR1 is SGHRS, CDR2 YFSETQ, per germline. V was shortened by 4 bases and J by 7 bases, with 14 bases between the two germline ends. The CDR3 is 13 amino acids. The DNA of the CDR3 is TGCGCCAGCAGCCTAGATCCCGCCGGTGGCTACACCTTC. Protein product: CASSLDPAGGYTF. Variable domain in full (rest from reference TRBV5-1 and TRBJ1-2): KAGVTQTPRYLIKTRGQQVTLSCSPISGHRSVSWYQQTPGQGLQFLFEYFSETQRNKGNFPGRFSGRQFSNSRSEMNVSTLELGDSALYLCASSLDPAGGYTFGSGTRLTVV.

The genes are TRBV6-5 and TRBJ1-6, with no clear D. Trimming stripped 6 bases from V and 8 bases from J, with 11 bases between. The V gene's germline CDR1 is MNHEY and CDR2 SVGAGI. The CDR3 sequence is 13 residues long. CDR3 protein: CASSRRSDSPLHF. The CDR3 DNA sequence: TGTGCCAGCAGCCGACGGTCGGATTCACCCCTCCACTTT.

In DNA, the CDR3 is TGTGCCAGTAGTATTTGGCGAGGGTACGGGCTGTTTTTT. Residues: CASSIWRGYGLFF. The rearrangement links TRBV19 to TRBJ2-2; TRBD2 is a possible D gene (5 bases). Germline CDR1 reads LNHDA; CDR2 reads SQIVND (reference sequence). The V end was cut by 3 bases, the J end by 13 bases, with 15 bases between. The CDR3 runs 13 residues.